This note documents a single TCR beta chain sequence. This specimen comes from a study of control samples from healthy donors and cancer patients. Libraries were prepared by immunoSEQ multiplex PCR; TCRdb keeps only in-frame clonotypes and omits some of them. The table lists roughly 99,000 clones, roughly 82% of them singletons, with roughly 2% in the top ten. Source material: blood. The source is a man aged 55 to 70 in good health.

The CDR3: CATSDPPAGTSGNDEQFF. CDR3 in DNA: TGTGCCACCAGTGATCCGCCCGCTGGGACTAGCGGAAACGATGAGCAGTTCTTC. The gene calls are TRBV24-1 and TRBJ2-1, with 11 bases lining up with TRBD2. V gave up 3 bases and J gave up 8 bases; unmatched junction bases: 14. Looked up from germline, CDR1 is KGHDR and CDR2 is SFDVKD. This CDR3 is 18 amino acids long.